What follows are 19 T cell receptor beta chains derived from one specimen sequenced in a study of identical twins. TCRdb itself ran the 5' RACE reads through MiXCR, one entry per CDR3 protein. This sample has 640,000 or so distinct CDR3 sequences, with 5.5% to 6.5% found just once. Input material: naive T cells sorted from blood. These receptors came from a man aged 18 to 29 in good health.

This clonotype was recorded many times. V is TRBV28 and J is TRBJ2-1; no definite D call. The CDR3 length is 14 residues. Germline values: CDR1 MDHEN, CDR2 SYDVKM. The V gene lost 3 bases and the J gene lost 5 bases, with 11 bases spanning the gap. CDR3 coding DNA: TGTGCCAGCAGTTTTTTAGACACAAACAATGAGCAGTTCTTC. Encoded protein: CASSFLDTNNEQFF.

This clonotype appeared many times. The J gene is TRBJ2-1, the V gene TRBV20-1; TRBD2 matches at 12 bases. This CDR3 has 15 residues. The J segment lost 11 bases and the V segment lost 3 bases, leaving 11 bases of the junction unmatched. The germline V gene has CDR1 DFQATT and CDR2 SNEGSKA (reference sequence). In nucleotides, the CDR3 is TGCAGTGCTAGGGGTCTAGCGGGAGGGGAGAGTAAGCAGTTCTTC. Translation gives CSARGLAGGESKQFF.

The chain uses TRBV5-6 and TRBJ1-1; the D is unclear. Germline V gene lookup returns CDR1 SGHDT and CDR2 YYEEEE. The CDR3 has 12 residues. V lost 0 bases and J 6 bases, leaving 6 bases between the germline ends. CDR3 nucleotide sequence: TGTGCCAGCAGCTTGGAAAGATCTGAAGCTTTCTTT. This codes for CASSLERSEAFF.

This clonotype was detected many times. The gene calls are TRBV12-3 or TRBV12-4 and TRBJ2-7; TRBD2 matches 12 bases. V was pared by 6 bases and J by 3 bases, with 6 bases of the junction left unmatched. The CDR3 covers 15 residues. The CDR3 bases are TGTGCCAGCAGCCAGGGACTAGCGGGTTACTACGAGCAGTACTTC. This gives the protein CASSQGLAGYYEQYF.

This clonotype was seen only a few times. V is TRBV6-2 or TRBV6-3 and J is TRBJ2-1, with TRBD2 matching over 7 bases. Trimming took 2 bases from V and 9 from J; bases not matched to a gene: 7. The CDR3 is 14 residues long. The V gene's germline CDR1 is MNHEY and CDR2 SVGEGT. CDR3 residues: CASSYGWEGAEQFF. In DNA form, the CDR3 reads TGTGCCAGCAGTTACGGGTGGGAGGGTGCTGAGCAGTTCTTC.

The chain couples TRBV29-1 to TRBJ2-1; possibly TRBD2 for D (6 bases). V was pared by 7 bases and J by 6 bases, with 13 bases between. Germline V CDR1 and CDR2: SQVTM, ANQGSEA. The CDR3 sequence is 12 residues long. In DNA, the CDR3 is TGCAGCGCCGGGGGACTCGTCAATGAGCAGTTCTTC. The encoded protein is CSAGGLVNEQFF.

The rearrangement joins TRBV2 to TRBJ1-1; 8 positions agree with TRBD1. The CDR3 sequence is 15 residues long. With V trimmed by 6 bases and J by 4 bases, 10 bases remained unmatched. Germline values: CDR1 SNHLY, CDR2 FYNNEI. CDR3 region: CASSPGQGFFTEAFF. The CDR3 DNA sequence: TGTGCCAGCAGCCCTGGACAGGGTTTTTTCACTGAAGCTTTCTTT.

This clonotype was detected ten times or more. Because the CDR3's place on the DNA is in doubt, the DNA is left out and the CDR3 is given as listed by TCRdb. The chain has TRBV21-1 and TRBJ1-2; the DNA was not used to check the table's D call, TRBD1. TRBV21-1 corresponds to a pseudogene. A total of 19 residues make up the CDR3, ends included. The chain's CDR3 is CASSKVAGGNIPANYGYTF.

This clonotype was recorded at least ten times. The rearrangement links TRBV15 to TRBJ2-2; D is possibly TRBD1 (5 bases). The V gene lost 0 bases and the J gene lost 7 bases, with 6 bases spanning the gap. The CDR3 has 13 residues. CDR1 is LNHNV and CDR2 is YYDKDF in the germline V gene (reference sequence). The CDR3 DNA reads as TGTGCCACCAGCAGAGATCAGGGCGGGGAGCTGTTTTTT. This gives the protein CATSRDQGGELFF.

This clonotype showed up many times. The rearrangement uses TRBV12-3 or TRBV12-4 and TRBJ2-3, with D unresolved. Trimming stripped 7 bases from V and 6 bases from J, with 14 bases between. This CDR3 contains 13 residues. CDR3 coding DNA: TGTGCCAGCAACCTGGACCCTCGGGATACGCAGTATTTT. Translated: CASNLDPRDTQYF.

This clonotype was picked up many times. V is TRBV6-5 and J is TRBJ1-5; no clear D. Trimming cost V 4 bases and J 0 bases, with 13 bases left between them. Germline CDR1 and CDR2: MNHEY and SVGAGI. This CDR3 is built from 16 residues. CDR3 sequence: CASSSEGSTSNQPQHF. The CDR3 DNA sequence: TGTGCCAGCAGTTCTGAGGGTTCGACTAGCAATCAGCCCCAGCATTTT.

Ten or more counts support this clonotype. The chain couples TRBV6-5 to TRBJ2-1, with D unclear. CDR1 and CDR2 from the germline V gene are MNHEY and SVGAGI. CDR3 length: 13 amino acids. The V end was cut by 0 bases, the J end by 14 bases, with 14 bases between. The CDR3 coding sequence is TGTGCCAGCAGTTACTCGATCGGCACGCAAGAGTTCTTC. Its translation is CASSYSIGTQEFF.

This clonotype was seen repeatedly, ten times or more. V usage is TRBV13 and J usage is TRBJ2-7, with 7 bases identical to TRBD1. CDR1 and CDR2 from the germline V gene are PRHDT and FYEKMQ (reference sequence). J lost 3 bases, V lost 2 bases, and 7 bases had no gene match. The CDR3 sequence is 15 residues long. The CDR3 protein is CASSLNRDSIYEQYF. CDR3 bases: TGTGCCAGCAGCTTAAACCGGGACAGCATCTACGAGCAGTACTTC.

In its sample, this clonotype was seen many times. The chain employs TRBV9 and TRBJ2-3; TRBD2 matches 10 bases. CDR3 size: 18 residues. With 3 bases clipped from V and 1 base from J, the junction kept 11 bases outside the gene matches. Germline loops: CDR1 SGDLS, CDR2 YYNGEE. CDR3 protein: CASSALGLAARGTDTQYF. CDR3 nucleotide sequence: TGTGCCAGCAGCGCCCTCGGACTAGCGGCCCGCGGCACAGATACGCAGTATTTT.

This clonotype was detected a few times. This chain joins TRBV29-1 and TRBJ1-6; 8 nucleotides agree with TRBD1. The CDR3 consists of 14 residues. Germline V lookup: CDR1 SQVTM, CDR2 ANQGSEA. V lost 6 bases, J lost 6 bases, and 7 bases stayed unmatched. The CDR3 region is CSVREGQGNSPLHF. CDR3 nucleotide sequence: TGCAGCGTCCGAGAAGGACAGGGTAATTCACCCCTCCACTTT.

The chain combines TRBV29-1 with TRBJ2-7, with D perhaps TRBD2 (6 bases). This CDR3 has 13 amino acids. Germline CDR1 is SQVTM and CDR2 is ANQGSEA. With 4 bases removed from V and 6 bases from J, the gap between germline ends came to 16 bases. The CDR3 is CSVGRTLEGEQYV. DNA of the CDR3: TGCAGCGTTGGTCGGACGCTGGAGGGCGAGCAGTACGTC.

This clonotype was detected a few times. CDR3 residues: CASSGVVGGKLFF. Here the CDR3 DNA reads TGTGCCAGCTCCGGCGTTGTAGGCGGAAAACTGTTTTTT. The gene calls are TRBV6-1 and TRBJ1-4, with D unclear. The CDR3 sequence is 13 residues long. V lost 8 bases and J lost 10, with 17 bases in between. The germline CDR1 and CDR2 sequences are MNHNS and SASEGT.

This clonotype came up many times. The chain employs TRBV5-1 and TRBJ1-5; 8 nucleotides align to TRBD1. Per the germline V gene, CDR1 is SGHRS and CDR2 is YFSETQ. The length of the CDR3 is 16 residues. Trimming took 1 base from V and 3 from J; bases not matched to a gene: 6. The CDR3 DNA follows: TGCGCCAGCAGCTTGACAGGGGGGGACCTCAATCAGCCCCAGCATTTT. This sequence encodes CASSLTGGDLNQPQHF. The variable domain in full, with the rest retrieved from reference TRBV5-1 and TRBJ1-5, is KAGVTQTPRYLIKTRGQQVTLSCSPISGHRSVSWYQQTPGQGLQFLFEYFSETQRNKGNFPGRFSGRQFSNSRSEMNVSTLELGDSALYLCASSLTGGDLNQPQHFGDGTRLSIL.

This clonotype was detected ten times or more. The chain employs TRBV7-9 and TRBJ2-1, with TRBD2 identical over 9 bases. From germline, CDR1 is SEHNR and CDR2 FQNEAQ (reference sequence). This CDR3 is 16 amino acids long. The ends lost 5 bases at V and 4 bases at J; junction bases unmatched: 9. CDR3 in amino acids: CASSAGTSLEYNEQFF. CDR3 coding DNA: TGTGCCAGCAGCGCCGGGACTAGCCTGGAATACAATGAGCAGTTCTTC.